A selection of T cell receptor beta chains follows, all from one sample in a study of cytomegalovirus exposure and HLA in healthy donors. Profiled with immunoSEQ multiplex PCR; TCRdb holds only in-frame clones, not every one. Altogether over 100,000 clones are present, approximately 80% being singletons, with the ten largest covering about 0.92%. The sequenced sample consisted of PBMCs. The receptors originated from a woman aged 25-40 years in good health and CMV-seronegative. The CDR3 runs from the conserved cysteine through the conserved F or W. The order of the fields is clone size, V gene, D gene, J gene, CDR3 DNA, CDR3 protein. The D gene is left open where the match is weak. Expanded clones are given a class, and other clones once, few, many or no size at all.

size: NA
V: TRBV28
D: TRBD1
J: TRBJ2-5
DNA: TGTGCCAGCAGTTTGACAGGGGTGGCGGAGACCCAGTACTTC
CDR3: CASSLTGVAETQYF

size: few
V: TRBV27
D: NA
J: TRBJ1-1
DNA: TGTGCCAGCAGTCGGGGTGGGTCGGGCACTGAAGCTTTCTTT
CDR3: CASSRGGSGTEAFF

size: few
V: TRBV13
D: NA
J: TRBJ1-3
DNA: TGTGCCAGCAGCTCTTTTTGGCTCTCTGGAAACACCATATATTTT
CDR3: CASSSFWLSGNTIYF

size: NA
V: TRBV6-5
D: TRBD1
J: TRBJ1-3
DNA: TGTGCCAGCAGACGGACAGGCACTGGAAACACCATATATTTT
CDR3: CASRRTGTGNTIYF

size: few
V: TRBV6-5
D: NA
J: TRBJ1-2
DNA: TGTGCCAGCAGTTACTCGAGTACACAGGGACGCGGCTACACCTTC
CDR3: CASSYSSTQGRGYTF

size: NA
V: TRBV5-1
D: NA
J: TRBJ1-4
DNA: TGCGCCAGCAGCTCAAGCCCCGAGGAGCTAGGCGAAAAACTGTTTTTT
CDR3: CASSSSPEELGEKLFF

size: NA
V: TRBV4-2
D: NA
J: TRBJ1-1
DNA: TGTGCCAGCAGCCAAGTGTCGGCGGGGAACACTGAAGCTTTCTTT
CDR3: CASSQVSAGNTEAFF

size: NA
V: TRBV11-3
D: NA
J: TRBJ1-1
DNA: TGTGCCAGCAGCTCTGGATTGGGGGGGAACACTGAAGCTTTCTTT
CDR3: CASSSGLGGNTEAFF

size: once
V: TRBV5-6
D: NA
J: TRBJ1-1
DNA: TGTGCCAGCAGCTTGGTCGCTACAGTCGTTATTGAAGCTTTCTTT
CDR3: CASSLVATVVIEAFF

size: NA
V: TRBV7-9
D: TRBD1
J: TRBJ1-1
DNA: TGTGCCAGCAGCTTGGGGACAGGGGTGAACACTGAAGCTTTCTTT
CDR3: CASSLGTGVNTEAFF

size: NA
V: TRBV4-2
D: NA
J: TRBJ2-1
DNA: TGTGCCAGCAGCCAGGGGACACCCCAAACTTACAATGAGCAGTTCTTC
CDR3: CASSQGTPQTYNEQFF

size: once
V: TRBV19
D: NA
J: TRBJ1-1
DNA: TGTGCCAGTAGTACACCCGGGGAGGATGAAGCTTTCTTT
CDR3: CASSTPGEDEAFF

size: few
V: TRBV14
D: NA
J: TRBJ1-3
DNA: TGTGCCAGCAGCCTTAGAAACACCATATATTTT
CDR3: CASSLRNTIYF

size: NA
V: TRBV15
D: TRBD1
J: TRBJ1-4
DNA: TGTGCCACCAGCAGAAATCCCGACAGGGGGCTTGAACTGTTTTTT
CDR3: CATSRNPDRGLELFF

size: NA
V: TRBV27
D: TRBD1
J: TRBJ1-1
DNA: TGTGCCAGCAGTTTAGTAACAGGGGGCAACACTGAAGCTTTCTTT
CDR3: CASSLVTGGNTEAFF

size: NA
V: TRBV7-9
D: TRBD2
J: TRBJ2-1
DNA: TGTGCCAGCAGCTTTGGACTAGCGGCTGCCTACAATGAGCAGTTCTTC
CDR3: CASSFGLAAAYNEQFF

size: NA
V: TRBV6-5
D: NA
J: TRBJ2-7
DNA: TGTGCCAGCAGTTACGCCAGGGTTTCCCCCTACGAGCAGTACTTC
CDR3: CASSYARVSPYEQYF

size: NA
V: TRBV7-7
D: NA
J: TRBJ2-1
DNA: TGTGCCAGCAGCTGGACTCCTGCTAGATCCAGTGAGCAGTTCTTC
CDR3: CASSWTPARSSEQFF

size: NA
V: TRBV5-1
D: NA
J: TRBJ1-1
DNA: TGCGCCAGCAGCTTGGGGACTTACACTGAAGCTTTCTTT
CDR3: CASSLGTYTEAFF

size: once
V: TRBV5-1
D: TRBD2
J: TRBJ2-7
DNA: TGCGCCAGCAGCTTGGTTCAGCGGGGGGCCGAATCCTACGAGCAGTACTTC
CDR3: CASSLVQRGAESYEQYF

size: once
V: TRBV10-3
D: TRBD1
J: TRBJ1-1
DNA: TGTGCCATCAGTGGACAGGGGAGCACTGAAGCTTTCTTT
CDR3: CAISGQGSTEAFF

size: NA
V: TRBV9
D: NA
J: TRBJ2-4
DNA: TGTGCCAGCAGCGTAGGGGCCGGTCTACCCGTAGCCAAAAACATTCAGTACTTC
CDR3: CASSVGAGLPVAKNIQYF

size: NA
V: TRBV7-9
D: NA
J: TRBJ2-6
DNA: TGTGCCAGCAGCGTCAGCGAATCTGGGGCCAACGTCCTGACTTTC
CDR3: CASSVSESGANVLTF

size: once
V: TRBV14
D: TRBD1
J: TRBJ1-5
DNA: TGTGCCTCCGCACGGGACAGCCAAAATCAGCCCCAGCATTTT
CDR3: CASARDSQNQPQHF

size: NA
V: TRBV9
D: NA
J: TRBJ1-1
DNA: TGTGCCAGCAGCGTAGGAGGGGGTAGCGGGGGTGGCGCTTTCTTT
CDR3: CASSVGGGSGGGAFF

size: NA
V: TRBV6-4
D: NA
J: TRBJ1-1
DNA: TGTGCCAGCAGCCAGGGTAGGAACACTGAAGCTTTCTTT
CDR3: CASSQGRNTEAFF

size: NA
V: TRBV11-3
D: NA
J: TRBJ1-6
DNA: TGTGCCAGCAGCTTCTTACAGGGTTCACCCCTCCACTTT
CDR3: CASSFLQGSPLHF

size: NA
V: TRBV19
D: NA
J: TRBJ2-7
DNA: TGTGCCAGTAGTATTTTGGGGGGACAGTACGAGCAGTACTTC
CDR3: CASSILGGQYEQYF

size: NA
V: TRBV30
D: NA
J: TRBJ1-2
DNA: TGTGCCTGGAGGGTAGGAGGTGGCTACACCTTC
CDR3: CAWRVGGGYTF

size: NA
V: TRBV30
D: NA
J: TRBJ2-6
DNA: TGTGCCGTCAGGCCTGGGGCCAACGTCCTGACTTTC
CDR3: CAVRPGANVLTF

size: NA
V: TRBV5-6
D: NA
J: TRBJ1-1
DNA: TGTGCCAGCAGCTTCCTGTTGAACACTGAAGCTTTCTTT
CDR3: CASSFLLNTEAFF

size: NA
V: TRBV6-6
D: TRBD1
J: TRBJ1-3
DNA: TGTGCCAGCAGTTCCCCGGGACAGGGATCTGGAAACACCATATATTTT
CDR3: CASSSPGQGSGNTIYF

size: NA
V: TRBV5-1
D: TRBD1
J: TRBJ1-1
DNA: TGCGCCAGCAGCCCCGGGACAGGGATCGACACTGAAGCTTTCTTT
CDR3: CASSPGTGIDTEAFF

size: NA
V: TRBV9
D: TRBD1
J: TRBJ1-1
DNA: TGTGCCAGCAGCGGCCGACAGGGGGTTGTTATAGCTGAAGCTTTCTTT
CDR3: CASSGRQGVVIAEAFF

size: NA
V: TRBV7-9
D: TRBD1
J: TRBJ2-7
DNA: TGTGCCAGCAACCCGACAGGGGAAACCTACGAGCAGTACTTC
CDR3: CASNPTGETYEQYF

size: NA
V: TRBV27
D: TRBD1
J: TRBJ2-4
DNA: TGTGCCAGCAGTAAAGACAGGGAAATGGAGGCCAAAAACGTTCAGTACTTC
CDR3: CASSKDREMEAKNVQYF

size: NA
V: TRBV28
D: NA
J: TRBJ1-5
DNA: TGTGCCAGCAGCGCCGGAGGGGCCAATTTACAGCCCCAGCATTTT
CDR3: CASSAGGANLQPQHF

size: NA
V: TRBV19
D: TRBD1
J: TRBJ1-1
DNA: TGTGCCAGTAGCCGGACAGGGGATACTGAAGCTTTCTTT
CDR3: CASSRTGDTEAFF

size: NA
V: TRBV29-1
D: NA
J: TRBJ1-2
DNA: TGCAGCGTTGAAACGGGTCACTATGGCTACACCTTC
CDR3: CSVETGHYGYTF

size: NA
V: TRBV19
D: TRBD1
J: TRBJ2-1
DNA: TGTGCCAGTAGTACGTGGGACAGGGGTGAGCAGTTCTTC
CDR3: CASSTWDRGEQFF

size: NA
V: TRBV9
D: TRBD1
J: TRBJ1-3
DNA: TGTGCCAGCAGCGTAGTGGGGACAGGCCAGAACACCATATATTTT
CDR3: CASSVVGTGQNTIYF

size: few
V: TRBV7-2
D: TRBD2
J: TRBJ2-1
DNA: TGTGCCAGCAGCTTACAAGACAGAGTAGCGGGCAATGAGCAGTTCTTC
CDR3: CASSLQDRVAGNEQFF

size: NA
V: TRBV11-2
D: NA
J: TRBJ2-7
DNA: TGTGCCAGCACCTTAAGGAGGGACTACGAGCAGTACTTC
CDR3: CASTLRRDYEQYF

size: NA
V: TRBV30
D: NA
J: TRBJ1-6
DNA: TGTGCCTGGAGCATGAGGGATTCACCCCTCCACTTT
CDR3: CAWSMRDSPLHF

size: NA
V: TRBV7-2
D: NA
J: TRBJ1-5
DNA: TGTGCCAGCGGGTTGGGCAGCAATCAGCCCCAGCATTTT
CDR3: CASGLGSNQPQHF

size: NA
V: TRBV5-1
D: TRBD1
J: TRBJ2-7
DNA: TGCGCCAGCAGCGATGGGACAGGGAGTCCCTACGAGCAGTACTTC
CDR3: CASSDGTGSPYEQYF

size: NA
V: TRBV10-2
D: TRBD1
J: TRBJ1-1
DNA: TGCGCCAGCGCACGGGGACAGACGAACACTGAAGCTTTCTTT
CDR3: CASARGQTNTEAFF

size: NA
V: TRBV10-3
D: NA
J: TRBJ2-5
DNA: TGTGCCATCAGACCAGGTCCCCGAAGAACAGAGACCCAGTACTTC
CDR3: CAIRPGPRRTETQYF